A selection of T cell receptor beta chains follows, all from one sample in a study of blood T cell repertoires in COVID-19. Sequenced by immunoSEQ multiplex PCR; TCRdb stores in-frame clones only, minus some. The data contain over 250,000 clones, approximately 85% of them singletons. Sequencing was carried out using peripheral blood. The receptors originated from a woman in her seventies with acute or convalescent COVID-19. The CDR3 runs from the conserved cysteine through the conserved F or W. Fields, in order: J gene, V gene, D gene, clone size, CDR3 DNA, CDR3 protein. D genes are given only for firm matches. Some rows mark clone size as missing; the rest say once, few, many or name a class of expanded clone.

>TRBJ2-1|TRBV5-6|TRBD2|-
TGTGCCAGCAGCCCGCTAGCGGGGGGGTCCTACAATGAGCAGTTCTTC
CASSPLAGGSYNEQFF
>TRBJ2-5|TRBV27|-|-
TGTGCCAGCACCCCTACCTTCCGGGAAGAGACCCAGTACTTC
CASTPTFREETQYF
>TRBJ2-2|TRBV2|-|-
TGTGCCAGCATTAAGTCCACTCGCGGGGAGCTGTTTTTT
CASIKSTRGELFF
>TRBJ1-4|TRBV5-5|-|-
TGTGCCAGCAGCCACGACCTGTACAGGCGGGATAATGAAAAACTGTTTTTT
CASSHDLYRRDNEKLFF
>TRBJ1-6|TRBV2|TRBD1|few
TGTGCCAGCAGTGAAGGGACAGGGTATTCACCCCTCCACTTT
CASSEGTGYSPLHF
>TRBJ1-2|TRBV6-5|TRBD1|-
TGTGCCAGCAGTTCTACAGGGGGCTCGACCTATGGCTACACCTTC
CASSSTGGSTYGYTF
>TRBJ2-2|TRBV5-1|-|-
TGCGCCAGCAGCTTGGGGGGCGGCGGCACCGGGGAGCTGTTTTTT
CASSLGGGGTGELFF
>TRBJ1-3|TRBV6-6|-|few
TGTGCCAGCAGTTACTCAACACGGGTCTCTGGAAACACCATATATTTT
CASSYSTRVSGNTIYF
>TRBJ1-2|TRBV6-5|-|-
TGTGCCAGCAGCCAGGCCCGCTATGGCTACACCTTC
CASSQARYGYTF
>TRBJ2-5|TRBV29-1|-|-
TGCAGCGTTGACGGACAGTCCCAAGAGACCCAGTACTTC
CSVDGQSQETQYF
>TRBJ2-7|TRBV6-2/TRBV6-3|-|-
TGTGCCAGCAGTTATGCAGGGAACGAGCAGTACTTC
CASSYAGNEQYF
>TRBJ2-1|TRBV19|TRBD2|-
TGTGCCAGTAGTACAGGACTAGCCCCCAATGAGCAGTTCTTC
CASSTGLAPNEQFF
>TRBJ2-1|TRBV29-1|-|-
TGCAGCGTGGACAGCGGACGACCGAACAATGAGCAGTTCTTC
CSVDSGRPNNEQFF
>TRBJ1-6|TRBV4-1|-|-
TGCGCCAGCAGCCAGGAGACAGCCAACGTGTCACCCCTCCACTTT
CASSQETANVSPLHF
>TRBJ2-4|TRBV21-1|-|-
TGTGCCAGCAGCAAGGGACTAGCCAAAAACATTCAGTACTTC
CASSKGLAKNIQYF
>TRBJ1-6|TRBV30|-|-
TGTGCCTGGAGTGTGGGAGCTTGGGAGGGGAAATCACCCCTCCACTTT
CAWSVGAWEGKSPLHF
>TRBJ1-2|TRBV12-3/TRBV12-4|-|-
TGTGCCAGCGGGGGGAGATTGGGTACTGGCTACACCTTC
CASGGRLGTGYTF
>TRBJ1-5|TRBV6-5|TRBD1|-
TGTGCCAGCAGGTCCGCGACAGGGGACAATCAGCCCCAGCATTTT
CASRSATGDNQPQHF
>TRBJ1-5|TRBV4-2|-|-
TGTGCCAGCAGCCAAGGAGTTCAGCCCCAGCATTTT
CASSQGVQPQHF
>TRBJ2-3|TRBV7-9|TRBD2|-
TGTGCCAGCAGCTTACTCCAGCGGGGGGAAGGAGATACGCAGTATTTT
CASSLLQRGEGDTQYF
>TRBJ1-3|TRBV11-2|-|-
TGTGCCAGCAGGGGGGGGTATCGCTCTGGAAACACCATATATTTT
CASRGGYRSGNTIYF
>TRBJ1-1|TRBV5-4|-|-
TGTGCCAGCAGCTTGGGTGAGGCAAGTACTGAAGCTTTCTTT
CASSLGEASTEAFF
>TRBJ2-7|TRBV21-1|-|-
TGTGCCAGCAGGCCTAGCGGGGGGCCCTTCCTGCCATACGAGCAGTACTTC
CASRPSGGPFLPYEQYF
>TRBJ2-3|TRBV19|-|-
TGTGCCAGTAGCACGACAGGCCAGCGAGATACGCAGTATTTT
CASSTTGQRDTQYF
>TRBJ1-1|TRBV18|TRBD1|-
TGTGCCAGTTCCAGGGGGCTCGGCACTGAAGCTTTCTTT
CASSRGLGTEAFF
>TRBJ2-5|TRBV6-5|-|-
TGTGCCAGCAGTTTTGTACTAGCAGAGACCCAGTACTTC
CASSFVLAETQYF
>TRBJ1-1|TRBV18|-|-
TGTGCCAGCTCACCACCGGACGGGGGGCCGAACACTGAAGCTTTCTTT
CASSPPDGGPNTEAFF
>TRBJ2-7|TRBV18|-|-
TGTGCCAGCTCACCGGCAGGGGTCGAGCAGTACTTC
CASSPAGVEQYF
>TRBJ2-1|TRBV14|TRBD2|-
TGTGCCAGCAGCGTTCCCGGGACTAGCGCCGTCAATGAGCAGTTCTTC
CASSVPGTSAVNEQFF
>TRBJ1-4|TRBV2|TRBD1|-
TGTGCCATCGAGGGACAGCAGGGTCTGTTTTTT
CAIEGQQGLFF
>TRBJ2-3|TRBV5-6|TRBD2|-
TGTGCCAGCAGCTTGGGGGCTAGCGGGACTTATACGCAGTATTTT
CASSLGASGTYTQYF
>TRBJ1-1|TRBV3-1/TRBV3-2|-|-
TGTGCCAGCAGCCAAATGGGCTACACTGAAGCTTTCTTT
CASSQMGYTEAFF
>TRBJ1-3|TRBV12-3/TRBV12-4|-|-
TGTGCCAGCAGTTTTGGGGGGACCACCATATATTTT
CASSFGGTTIYF
>TRBJ1-1|TRBV29-1|-|-
TGCAGCGTTGAGCCCGGCGGGAACACTGAAGCTTTCTTT
CSVEPGGNTEAFF
>TRBJ2-5|TRBV19|-|-
TGTGCCAGTAGTATCCAGGGCTCGGGTCGGTTCCAAGAGACCCAGTACTTC
CASSIQGSGRFQETQYF
>TRBJ2-3|TRBV5-4|TRBD2|-
TGTGCCAGCAGCCCCACCCTGATCCTAGCGGGGGGGCCGGTCACAGATACGCAGTATTTT
CASSPTLILAGGPVTDTQYF
>TRBJ1-2|TRBV3-1/TRBV3-2|TRBD1|-
TGTGCCAGCAGCCAAGGGTGGGGACAGGGTATTCATGGCTACACCTTC
CASSQGWGQGIHGYTF
>TRBJ1-2|TRBV7-6|-|-
TGTGCCAGCAGCCCAAGGGGGGGCGCGTTAAAGGAGGATGGCTACACCTTC
CASSPRGGALKEDGYTF
>TRBJ1-1|TRBV2|-|-
TGTGCCAGCACCCTGACAGAAATGAACACTGAAGCTTTCTTT
CASTLTEMNTEAFF
>TRBJ1-2|TRBV30|-|once
TGTGCCTGGAATGGCAACAGTAATGGCTACACCTTC
CAWNGNSNGYTF
>TRBJ2-5|TRBV11-2|-|-
TGTGCCAGCAGCTCCGGGGTGGGGGAGACCCAGTACTTC
CASSSGVGETQYF
>TRBJ2-7|TRBV5-1|TRBD2|-
TGCGCCAGCAGCTCCTTAGCGGGGGGGCCGCACGAGCAGTACTTC
CASSSLAGGPHEQYF
>TRBJ1-1|TRBV28|-|-
TGTGCCAGCGTCACCAGTCTGAAAGCTTTCTTT
CASVTSLKAFF
>TRBJ1-6|TRBV20-1|TRBD1|-
TGCAGTGCTAGTACAAGACAGGGGCTTAATTCACCCCTCCACTTT
CSASTRQGLNSPLHF
>TRBJ1-4|TRBV11-1|TRBD1|-
TGTGCCAGCAGCCAAGGGGGCCAGGGGATCAATGAAAAACTGTTTTTT
CASSQGGQGINEKLFF
>TRBJ2-3|TRBV7-2|TRBD2|-
TGTGCCAGCACCCTTGTCAGGCTAGCGGGAACCACAGATACGCAGTATTTT
CASTLVRLAGTTDTQYF
>TRBJ1-5|TRBV7-9|TRBD1|-
TGTGCCAGCAGCTTAGCCCTGACAGGGAATAGCAATCAGCCCCAGCATTTT
CASSLALTGNSNQPQHF
>TRBJ1-1|TRBV7-8|TRBD1|-
TGTGCCAGCAGACCCGGCAGGGGGCCGGGTGAAGCTTTCTTT
CASRPGRGPGEAFF